These 27 T cell receptor beta chains came from one sample sequenced in a study of regulatory T cells in long-lasting Graves disease (dated by TCRdb to about 2021). The sample's time point label is to be understood as: persistent/refractory GD, antithyroid drugs over 5 years with positive TRAb. For both TCR sequencing and RNA sequencing, RNA was extracted from PBMCs in TRIzol. The protocol used for the library was multiplex PCR. Sequencing was carried out with an Illumina HiSeq 4000. TCR beta libraries were built with iRepertoire HTBI primers and Arm-PCR amplification of CDR3 regions. TCRdb reprocessing: public reads trimmed at Q25 with fastp, clones called with MiXCR, in-frame beta chains kept. Records with the same CDR3 protein are collapsed into one entry carrying the most frequent genes and DNA. This sample lists some 430,000 distinct CDR3 sequences; 20% to 25% were detected once. The biggest ten clones account for around 7% of the sample.

The sample here was peripheral blood mononuclear cells (PBMCs), taken when the disease was refractory, from a patient treated with antithyroid drugs. These receptors came from a female donor with Graves disease.

This rearrangement joins TRBV29-1 to TRBJ1-1; D is unresolved. The CDR3 is 15 residues long. The V gene's germline CDR1 is SQVTM and CDR2 ANQGSEA. V was clipped by 4 bases and J by 3 bases, with 18 bases between them. DNA for the CDR3: TGCAGCGTTGTCCCACAGTGGGCTATGTACACTGAAGCTTTCTTT. Translating it yields CSVVPQWAMYTEAFF.

The V and J genes are TRBV6-1 and TRBJ2-2; the D is unclear. From germline, CDR1 is MNHNS and CDR2 SASEGT. V lost 5 bases, J lost 7 bases, and 23 bases lay in between. The CDR3 consists of 17 residues. The CDR3 spells CASSLPSGTSYGGELFF. In DNA form, the CDR3 reads TGTGCCAGCAGTCTTCCCTCCGGTACGTCTTACGGCGGGGAGCTGTTTTTT.

This clonotype was seen ten or more times. V is TRBV13 and J is TRBJ2-7, with a weak D call TRBD2 (5 bases). CDR1 and CDR2 from the germline V gene are PRHDT and FYEKMQ (reference sequence). V lost 4 bases, J lost 7 bases, and 14 bases lay in between. This CDR3 spans 13 amino acids. The CDR3, as DNA: TGTGCCAGCAGCTCTGGTGAGCGGCGGGAGCAGTACTTC. It yields the protein CASSSGERREQYF. The complete variable domain, with remaining parts taken from reference TRBV13 and TRBJ2-7, reads AAGVIQSPRHLIKEKRETATLKCYPIPRHDTVYWYQQGPGQDPQFLISFYEKMQSDKGSIPDRFSAQQFSDYHSELNMSSLELGDSALYFCASSSGERREQYFGPGTRLTVT.

This clonotype was counted ten times or more. V is TRBV7-3 and J is TRBJ2-2; D may be TRBD1 or TRBD2 (5 bases each). Germline loops: CDR1 SGHTA, CDR2 FQGTGA. Trimming removed 1 base from V and 7 bases from J, with 16 bases in between. CDR3 length equals 16 residues. The chain's CDR3 is CASSLIGTGGGGELFF. The DNA for the CDR3 is TGTGCCAGCAGCTTAATTGGGACCGGAGGTGGCGGGGAGCTGTTTTTT. The whole variable domain, remainder taken from reference TRBV7-3 and TRBJ2-2, is GAGVSQTPSNKVTEKGKYVELRCDPISGHTALYWYRQSLGQGPEFLIYFQGTGAADDSGLPNDRFFAVRPEGSVSTLKIQRTERGDSAVYLCASSLIGTGGGGELFFGEGSRLTVL.

This clonotype was seen many times. V gene TRBV28 combines with J gene TRBJ1-5; D uncertain. The V gene's germline CDR1 is MDHEN and CDR2 SYDVKM. Trimming shortened V by 5 bases and J by 9 bases, and 14 bases separated the two germline ends. The CDR3 sequence is 13 residues long. This chain's CDR3 is CASSPPAARPQHF. For the CDR3, the DNA is TGTGCCAGCAGTCCCCCGGCGGCCAGGCCCCAGCATTTT.

This clonotype was found a few times. The chain recombines TRBV19 with TRBJ1-6, with D perhaps matching TRBD1 (5 bases). Trimming removed 3 bases at V and 5 bases at J, with 11 bases between. Germline-derived CDR1 and CDR2 are LNHDA and SQIVND (reference sequence). The CDR3 is made up of 15 amino acids. CDR3 in DNA: TGTGCCAGTAGTATCACCGGGACGGATAATTCACCCCTCCACTTT. This encodes CASSITGTDNSPLHF.

The sample holds many counts of this clonotype. The chain has TRBV19 and TRBJ1-2; D call uncertain. The CDR3 is 15 residues long. V gave up 1 base and J gave up 2 bases, with 11 bases separating them. Looked up from germline, CDR1 is LNHDA and CDR2 is SQIVND (reference sequence). CDR3 bases: TGTGCCAGTAGTATAGTCTCCCTGGGAAACTATGGCTACACCTTC. Its protein product is CASSIVSLGNYGYTF.

The chain couples TRBV6-2 or TRBV6-3 to TRBJ2-2; 10 bases align to TRBD2. This CDR3 is built from 16 residues. With 2 bases clipped from V and 7 bases from J, the junction kept 7 bases outside the gene matches. The germline V gene encodes CDR1 MNHEY and CDR2 SVGEGT. The CDR3 spells CASSYMSGRAGGELFF. CDR3 coding DNA: TGTGCCAGCAGTTACATGAGCGGGAGGGCCGGCGGGGAGCTGTTTTTT.

This clonotype was picked up many times. The chain links TRBV12-3 or TRBV12-4 to TRBJ2-7, with 8 bases matching TRBD2. Losses at the gene ends were 9 bases for V and 3 bases for J; bases not matched to a gene: 10. The CDR3 loop spans 14 amino acids. The CDR3 loop reads CASSSGGADYEQYF. CDR3 in DNA: TGTGCCAGTTCATCCGGGGGGGCCGACTACGAGCAGTACTTC.

The V gene is TRBV27, the J gene TRBJ2-3, with 8 bases matching TRBD2. The CDR3 runs to 14 residues. Per germline, CDR1 MNHEY and CDR2 SMNVEV (reference sequence). V lost 2 bases, J lost 5 bases, and 3 bases stayed unmatched. The CDR3 coding sequence is TGTGCCAGCAGTTTAAACCTAGCGGGAGATACGCAGTATTTT. Protein: CASSLNLAGDTQYF.

This clonotype was picked up a small number of times. The rearrangement links TRBV6-1 to TRBJ2-1; D gene unclear. The CDR3 is 12 amino acids. Trimming stripped 8 bases from V and 9 bases from J, with 14 bases between. CDR1 is MNHNS, CDR2 SASEGT, per germline. The CDR3 reads CASGDPSREQFF. The CDR3 region has the DNA TGTGCCAGCGGCGACCCCTCGCGTGAGCAGTTCTTC.

The CDR3 coding sequence is TGCGCCAGCAGCTTGACTTACGGAAGCTCCTACGAGCAGTACTTC. Translated: CASSLTYGSSYEQYF. V and J are TRBV5-1 and TRBJ2-7; D remains ambiguous. Germline CDR1 is SGHRS and CDR2 is YFSETQ. Trimming left V 1 base short and J 0 bases short, with 11 bases between. CDR3 size: 15 residues.

The table lists this clonotype with many counts. The chain joins TRBV11-2 to TRBJ2-7; D is ambiguous. V was trimmed by 2 bases and J by 4 bases, leaving 6 bases between them. Germline V gene sequence: CDR1 SGHAT, CDR2 FQNNGV. The CDR3 has 12 residues. This chain's CDR3 is CASSLPDYEQYF. The CDR3 DNA sequence: TGTGCCAGCAGCTTACCGGATTACGAGCAGTACTTC.

This clonotype was seen repeatedly, ten times or more. The chain recombines TRBV11-2 with TRBJ2-5, with D unclear. The CDR3 extends over 14 amino acids. Trimming removed 3 bases at V and 2 bases at J, with 10 bases between. CDR1 and CDR2 from the germline V gene are SGHAT and FQNNGV. The CDR3 here is CASSLTPDQETQYF. CDR3 coding DNA: TGTGCCAGCAGCTTGACTCCGGATCAAGAGACCCAGTACTTC.

This clonotype has a count of ten or more. The rearrangement links TRBV28 to TRBJ2-7; D tentatively fits TRBD1 or TRBD2 (5 bases each). Germline CDR1 MDHEN, CDR2 SYDVKM. V lost 2 bases to trimming and J lost 0 bases, with 11 bases between them. CDR3 size: 15 residues. CDR3 amino acids: CASSLMGDLSYEQYF. DNA for the CDR3: TGTGCCAGCAGTTTAATGGGGGACCTCTCCTACGAGCAGTACTTC.

CDR3 sequence (DNA): TGCGCCAGCAGCCAAGAAGGCCACAGTCGGCGGGAGCAGTACTTC. Its translation is CASSQEGHSRREQYF. The V call is TRBV4-1, the J call TRBJ2-7; no reliable D call. Deletions cut 0 bases from V and 7 bases from J, with 16 bases between. In germline, CDR1 is MGHRA, CDR2 YSYEKL. The CDR3 spans 15 residues.

In its sample, this clonotype was seen many times. This chain joins TRBV24-1 and TRBJ1-2; D gene ambiguous. Germline V gene data show CDR1 as KGHDR and CDR2 as SFDVKD. Trimming removed 3 bases at V and 7 bases at J, with 5 bases between. The CDR3 is 11 amino acids. The CDR3 region is CATSDPGGYTF. The CDR3 DNA reads as TGTGCCACCAGTGATCCCGGTGGCTACACCTTC.

This clonotype was recorded once. The chain combines TRBV19 with TRBJ1-1; unclear D gene. CDR1 LNHDA and CDR2 SQIVND come from the germline V gene (reference sequence). This CDR3 is 15 amino acids long. With 3 bases removed from V and 0 bases from J, the gap between germline ends came to 11 bases. CDR3: CASSMEGRMNTEAFF. The CDR3 DNA follows: TGTGCCAGTAGTATGGAGGGCAGAATGAACACTGAAGCTTTCTTT.

The sample holds a few counts of this clonotype. This chain links TRBV10-2 with TRBJ2-7, with D possibly matching TRBD2 (6 bases). The CDR3 spans 15 residues. Germline CDR1 reads WSHSY; CDR2 reads SAAADI. The V gene lost 5 bases and the J gene lost 0 bases, with 14 bases spanning the gap. DNA of the CDR3: TGCGCCAGCAGTCCAAGAGGGACTGGCTCCTACGAGCAGTACTTC. Translation: CASSPRGTGSYEQYF.

This clonotype was seen at least ten times. The chain combines TRBV29-1 with TRBJ2-7, with 9 bases that match TRBD1. There are 13 residues in the CDR3. The trim removed 6 bases at V and 2 bases at J, leaving 5 bases unmatched. Looked up from germline, CDR1 is SQVTM and CDR2 is ANQGSEA. The CDR3 region has the DNA TGCAGCGTCCCGGGACAGGGAGCCTACGAGCAGTACTTC. It specifies CSVPGQGAYEQYF.

This clonotype was detected a few times. The chain combines TRBV6-2 or TRBV6-3 with TRBJ1-3; perhaps TRBD1 as D (6 bases). The CDR3 contains 15 residues. Trimming pared 6 bases from V and 0 bases from J, leaving 12 bases between. Germline CDR1 is MNHEY and CDR2 is SVGEGT. The CDR3 coding sequence is TGTGCCAGCAGAATCCTACAGGGCTCTGGAAACACCATATATTTT. Its translation is CASRILQGSGNTIYF.

The sample holds a few counts of this clonotype. This sequence joins TRBV2 and TRBJ1-5, with 9 bases aligning to TRBD1. Germline V gene sequence: CDR1 SNHLY, CDR2 FYNNEI. The trim removed 6 bases at V and 5 bases at J, leaving 8 bases unmatched. The CDR3 runs to 15 residues. DNA of the CDR3: TGTGCCAGCAGCGACCGGACAGGGGACCATCAGCCCCAGCATTTT. It encodes CASSDRTGDHQPQHF.

The table lists this clonotype with many counts. The V gene is TRBV28, the J gene TRBJ2-5; D unresolved. The germline V gene encodes CDR1 MDHEN and CDR2 SYDVKM. CDR3 length: 15 residues. With 5 bases removed from V and 2 bases from J, the gap between germline ends came to 15 bases. DNA for the CDR3: TGTGCCAGCAGTACCGGATGGACGGCTCAAGAGACCCAGTACTTC. Protein product: CASSTGWTAQETQYF.

This clonotype came up a few times. J is TRBJ2-4 and V is TRBV24-1; D is possibly TRBD2 (5 bases). The germline V and J ends were trimmed by 2 bases and 6 bases, with 13 bases remaining between them. Germline V gene data show CDR1 as KGHDR and CDR2 as SFDVKD. The CDR3 extends over 15 amino acids. DNA of the CDR3: TGTGCCACCAGTGATTCCCGGGGAATAGGAAACATTCAGTACTTC. Its translation: CATSDSRGIGNIQYF.

The rearrangement links TRBV6-5 to TRBJ1-2, with a possible D match to TRBD1 (6 bases). CDR3 length: 18 amino acids. In germline, CDR1 is MNHEY, CDR2 SVGAGI. The V end lost 4 bases, the J end lost 4 bases, and 25 bases lay between the germline ends. The CDR3 sequence is CASSSTSGRGHRSYGYTF. For the CDR3, the DNA is TGTGCCAGCAGTTCCACTTCAGGAAGGGGACACCGGAGCTATGGCTACACCTTC.

This clonotype was detected many times. V usage is TRBV2 and J usage is TRBJ1-1; 9 bases map to TRBD1. J gave up 5 bases and V 8 bases, and 3 bases lay outside the gene matches. Germline-derived CDR1 and CDR2 are SNHLY and FYNNEI. This CDR3 is 12 amino acids long. The CDR3 nucleotides read TGTGCCAGCTACAGGGGGCGGACTGAAGCTTTCTTT. It specifies CASYRGRTEAFF. Full variable domain (outside the CDR3, taken from reference TRBV2 and TRBJ1-1): EPEVTQTPSHQVTQMGQEVILRCVPISNHLYFYWYRQILGQKVEFLVSFYNNEISEKSEIFDDQFSVERPDGSNFTLKIRSTKLEDSAMYFCASYRGRTEAFFGQGTRLTVV.

At least ten counts were recorded for this clonotype. V usage is TRBV11-2 and J usage is TRBJ2-5, with no clear D. The germline CDR1 and CDR2 sequences are SGHAT and FQNNGV. The CDR3 has 13 residues. V was trimmed by 5 bases and J by 2 bases, leaving 9 bases between them. CDR3 sequence (DNA): TGTGCCAGCAGCCCGACGACACAAGAGACCCAGTACTTC. Protein: CASSPTTQETQYF.